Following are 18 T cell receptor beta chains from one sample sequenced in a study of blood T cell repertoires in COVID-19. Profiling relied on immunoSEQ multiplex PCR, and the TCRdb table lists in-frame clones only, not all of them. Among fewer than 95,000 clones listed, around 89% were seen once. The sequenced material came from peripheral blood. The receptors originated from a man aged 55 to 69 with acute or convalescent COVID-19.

CDR3 protein: CASSPRQGIHEQYF. CDR3 nucleotides: TGTGCCAGCAGCCCGAGACAGGGGATACACGAGCAGTACTTC. The V call is TRBV6-6, the J call TRBJ2-7; TRBD1 matches 8 bases. CDR1 and CDR2 (germline): MNHNY, SVGAGI (reference sequence). V shed 6 bases and J 5 bases; nucleotides not matched to a gene: 9. This CDR3 is built from 14 residues.

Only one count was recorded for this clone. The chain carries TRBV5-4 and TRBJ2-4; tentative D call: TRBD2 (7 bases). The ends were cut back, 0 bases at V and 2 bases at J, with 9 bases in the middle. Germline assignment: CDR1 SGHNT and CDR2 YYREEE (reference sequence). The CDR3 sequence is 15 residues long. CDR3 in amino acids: CASSLAGGSKNIQYF. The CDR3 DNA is TGTGCCAGCAGCTTGGCGGGGGGCTCCAAAAACATTCAGTACTTC.

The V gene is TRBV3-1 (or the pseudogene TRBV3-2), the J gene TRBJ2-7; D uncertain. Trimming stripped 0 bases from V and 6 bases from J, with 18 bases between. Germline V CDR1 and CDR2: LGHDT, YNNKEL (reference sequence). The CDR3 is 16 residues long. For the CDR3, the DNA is TGTGCCAGCAGCCAAGATTACGGGTTTGTGAGTAGCGAGCAGTACTTC. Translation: CASSQDYGFVSSEQYF.

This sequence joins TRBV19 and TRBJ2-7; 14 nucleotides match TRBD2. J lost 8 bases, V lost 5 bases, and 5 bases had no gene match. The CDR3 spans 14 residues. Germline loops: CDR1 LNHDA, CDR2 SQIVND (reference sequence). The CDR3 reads CASSPGLAGAQQYF. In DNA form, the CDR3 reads TGTGCCAGTAGTCCGGGACTAGCGGGGGCGCAGCAGTACTTC.

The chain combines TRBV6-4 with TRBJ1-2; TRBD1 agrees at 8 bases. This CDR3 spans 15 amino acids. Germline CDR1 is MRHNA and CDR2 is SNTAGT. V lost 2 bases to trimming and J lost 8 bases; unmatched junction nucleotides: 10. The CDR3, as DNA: TGTGCCAGCAGTGACGAACGGACAGGGTCCTGGGGCTACACCTTC. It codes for CASSDERTGSWGYTF.

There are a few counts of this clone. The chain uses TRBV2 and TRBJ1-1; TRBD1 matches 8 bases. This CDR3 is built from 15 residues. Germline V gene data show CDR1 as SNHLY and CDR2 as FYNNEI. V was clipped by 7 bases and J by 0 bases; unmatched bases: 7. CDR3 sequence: CASKPRTGMNTEAFF. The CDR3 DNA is TGTGCCAGCAAACCTAGGACAGGGATGAACACTGAAGCTTTCTTT.

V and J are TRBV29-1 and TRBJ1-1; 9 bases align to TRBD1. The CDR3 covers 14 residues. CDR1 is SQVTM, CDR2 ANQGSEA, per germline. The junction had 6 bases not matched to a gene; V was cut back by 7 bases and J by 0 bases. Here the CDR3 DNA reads TGCAGCGCCGCAGGGACAGGGCTGAACACTGAAGCTTTCTTT. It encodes CSAAGTGLNTEAFF.

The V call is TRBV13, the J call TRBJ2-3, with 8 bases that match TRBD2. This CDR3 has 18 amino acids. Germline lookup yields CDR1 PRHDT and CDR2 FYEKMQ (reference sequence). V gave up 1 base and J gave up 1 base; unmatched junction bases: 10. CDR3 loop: CASSLAALLAGRTDTQYF. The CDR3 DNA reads TGTGCCAGCAGCTTAGCTGCTCTGCTAGCGGGTCGCACAGATACGCAGTATTTT.

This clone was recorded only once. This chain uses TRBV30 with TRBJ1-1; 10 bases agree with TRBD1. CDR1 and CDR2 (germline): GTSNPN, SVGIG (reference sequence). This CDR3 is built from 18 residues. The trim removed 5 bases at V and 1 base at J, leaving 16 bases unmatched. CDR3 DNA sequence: TGTGCCTGGTCTACGGGACAGGGGCATCCGTTTTCGAACACTGAAGCTTTCTTT. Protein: CAWSTGQGHPFSNTEAFF.

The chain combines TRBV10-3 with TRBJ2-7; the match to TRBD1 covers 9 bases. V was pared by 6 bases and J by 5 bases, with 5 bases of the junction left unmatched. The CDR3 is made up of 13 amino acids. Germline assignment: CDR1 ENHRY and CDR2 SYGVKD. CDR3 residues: CAIRDRGIDEQYF. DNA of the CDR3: TGTGCCATCAGGGACAGGGGAATCGACGAGCAGTACTTC.

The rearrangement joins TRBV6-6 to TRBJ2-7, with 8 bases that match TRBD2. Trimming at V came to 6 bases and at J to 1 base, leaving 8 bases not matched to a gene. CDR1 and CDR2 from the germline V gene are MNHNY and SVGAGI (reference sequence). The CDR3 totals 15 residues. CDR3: CASSLTGGPSYEQYF. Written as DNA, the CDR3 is TGTGCCAGCAGCCTCACGGGGGGGCCATCCTACGAGCAGTACTTC.

CDR3 in amino acids: CASSISWAPANQPQHF. CDR3 DNA: TGTGCCAGTAGTATTAGTTGGGCACCGGCCAATCAGCCCCAGCATTTT. This chain uses TRBV19 with TRBJ1-5; D gene uncertain. Trimming pared 3 bases from V and 3 bases from J, leaving 15 bases between. CDR1 and CDR2 from the germline V gene are LNHDA and SQIVND (reference sequence). The CDR3 runs to 16 residues.

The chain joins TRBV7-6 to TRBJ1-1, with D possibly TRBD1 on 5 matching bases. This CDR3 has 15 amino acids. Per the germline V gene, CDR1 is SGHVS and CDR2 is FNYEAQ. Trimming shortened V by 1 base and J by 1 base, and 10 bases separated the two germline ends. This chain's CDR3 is CASSLGRQSNTEAFF. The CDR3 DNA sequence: TGTGCCAGCAGCTTAGGCCGACAGTCGAACACTGAAGCTTTCTTT.

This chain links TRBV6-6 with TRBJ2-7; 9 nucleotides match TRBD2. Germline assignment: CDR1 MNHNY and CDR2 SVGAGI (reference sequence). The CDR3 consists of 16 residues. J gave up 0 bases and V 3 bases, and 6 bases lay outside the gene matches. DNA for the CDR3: TGTGCCAGCAGTTATGGGCTAGCGGGACTCTCCTACGAGCAGTACTTC. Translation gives CASSYGLAGLSYEQYF.

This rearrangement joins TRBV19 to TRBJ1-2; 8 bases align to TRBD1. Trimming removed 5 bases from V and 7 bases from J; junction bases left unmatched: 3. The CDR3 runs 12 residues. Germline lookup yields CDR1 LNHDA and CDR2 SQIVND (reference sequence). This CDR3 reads CASSQDRGGYTF. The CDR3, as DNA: TGTGCCAGTAGTCAAGACAGGGGTGGCTACACCTTC. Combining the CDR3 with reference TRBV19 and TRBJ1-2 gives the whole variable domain DGGITQSPKYLFRKEGQNVTLSCEQNLNHDAMYWYRQDPGQGLRLIYYSQIVNDFQKGDIAEGYSVSREKKESFPLTVTSAQKNPTAFYLCASSQDRGGYTFGSGTRLTVV.

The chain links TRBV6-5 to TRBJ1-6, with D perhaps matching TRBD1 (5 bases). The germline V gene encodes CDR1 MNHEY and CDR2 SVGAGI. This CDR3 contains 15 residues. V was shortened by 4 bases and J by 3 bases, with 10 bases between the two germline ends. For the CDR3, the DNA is TGTGCCAGCAGTTCCCGGGGGGGCTATAATTCACCCCTCCACTTT. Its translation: CASSSRGGYNSPLHF.

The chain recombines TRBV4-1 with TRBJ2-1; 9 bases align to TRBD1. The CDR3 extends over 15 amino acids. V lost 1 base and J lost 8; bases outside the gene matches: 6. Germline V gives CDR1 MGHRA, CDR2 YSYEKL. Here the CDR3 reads CASSQVGQGSDEQFF. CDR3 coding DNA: TGCGCCAGCAGCCAAGTGGGACAGGGTAGTGATGAGCAGTTCTTC.

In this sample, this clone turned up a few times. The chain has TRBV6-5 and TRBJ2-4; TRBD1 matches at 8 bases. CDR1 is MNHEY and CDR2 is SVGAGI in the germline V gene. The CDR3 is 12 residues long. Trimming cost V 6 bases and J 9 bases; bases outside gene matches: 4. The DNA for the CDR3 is TGTGCCAGCAGCCCAGGACAGGGCATTCAGTACTTC. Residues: CASSPGQGIQYF.